The 9 T cell receptor beta chains below were found in one sample sequenced in a study of T cells in Graves' hyperthyroidism and ophthalmopathy. Amplified regions were TCR beta CDR3 sequences from RNA transcripts. HTBI primers were used for first-round RT-PCR of the TCR CDR3. MiXCR was run by TCRdb on the multiplex PCR reads, yielding one entry per CDR3 protein. The data hold approximately 710,000 distinct CDR3 sequences, with 15% to 20% observed a single time. Sequencing used blood. Receptor source: a man aged 45-65 years with Graves' hyperthyroidism.

This clonotype was detected many times. This rearrangement joins TRBV12-3 or TRBV12-4 to TRBJ1-2, with TRBD1 identical over 7 bases. V shed 3 bases and J 0 bases; nucleotides not matched to a gene: 4. This CDR3 comprises 15 residues. CDR3 in DNA: TGTGCCAGCAGTTTTCTCGGACAGGCTAACTATGGCTACACCTTC. Its translation is CASSFLGQANYGYTF.

This clonotype has more than one count but fewer than ten. The gene calls are TRBV19 and TRBJ1-5; D not certain. This CDR3 region has 13 residues. Trimming took 0 bases from V and 5 from J, leaving 5 bases between them. Germline CDR1 and CDR2: LNHDA and SQIVND (reference sequence). The CDR3, as DNA: TGTGCCAGTAGTATAGAAGGGTATCAGCCCCAGCATTTT. It is translated as CASSIEGYQPQHF.

This clonotype was picked up many times. CDR3: CASSLSSWGREYYEQYF. CDR3 DNA: TGTGCCAGCAGCTTATCCTCGTGGGGGCGGGAGTACTACGAGCAGTACTTC. V and J are TRBV11-3 and TRBJ2-7; the D gene is possibly TRBD2 (7 bases). Trimming removed 2 bases at V and 3 bases at J, with 20 bases between. The CDR3 spans 17 residues. Germline CDR1 and CDR2: SGHNT and YENEEA.

V gene TRBV7-9 combines with J gene TRBJ2-1; D remains unclear. From germline, CDR1 is SEHNR and CDR2 FQNEAQ (reference sequence). The CDR3 has 14 residues. V gave up 8 bases and J gave up 3 bases, with 14 bases separating them. The CDR3 region has the DNA TGTGCCAGCGATTCGTTCAAATACTACAATGAGCAGTTCTTC. Translating it yields CASDSFKYYNEQFF.

This clonotype has more than one count but fewer than ten. The chain carries TRBV5-1 and TRBJ2-5, with 7 bases identical to TRBD1. J was trimmed by 4 bases and V by 6 bases; bases with no gene match: 3. Germline CDR1 reads SGHRS; CDR2 reads YFSETQ. The CDR3 spans 12 residues. CDR3 in amino acids: CASTYRGETQYF. DNA of the CDR3: TGCGCCAGCACTTACAGGGGAGAGACCCAGTACTTC. The whole variable domain, remainder taken from reference TRBV5-1 and TRBJ2-5, is KAGVTQTPRYLIKTRGQQVTLSCSPISGHRSVSWYQQTPGQGLQFLFEYFSETQRNKGNFPGRFSGRQFSNSRSEMNVSTLELGDSALYLCASTYRGETQYFGPGTRLLVL.

This clonotype appeared many times. The chain has TRBV14 and TRBJ2-3; 11 bases map to TRBD2. The CDR3 sequence is 16 residues long. V trimming: 1 base; J trimming: 0 bases; junction bases outside the gene matches: 0. Germline CDR1 and CDR2: SGHDN and FVKESK. The DNA for the CDR3 is TGTGCCAGCAGCCAAGGACTAGCGGGGAGCACAGATACGCAGTATTTT. Protein: CASSQGLAGSTDTQYF.

This clonotype appeared many times. The chain is built from TRBV11-2 and TRBJ1-4; the match to TRBD1 covers 8 bases. Losses at the gene ends were 1 base for V and 7 bases for J; bases not matched to a gene: 8. CDR3 length: 16 residues. Germline CDR1 and CDR2: SGHAT and FQNNGV. The CDR3 DNA sequence: TGTGCCAGCAGCTTAGGGGTCTTGACAGGGGCTGAAAAACTGTTTTTT. Translation gives CASSLGVLTGAEKLFF.

The V gene is TRBV30, the J gene TRBJ2-1; D is tentatively TRBD1 or TRBD2 (5 bases each). The CDR3 is 12 amino acids. CDR1 is GTSNPN and CDR2 is SVGIG in the germline V gene (reference sequence). The chain's CDR3 is CAGERSYNEQFF. The DNA for the CDR3 is TGTGCAGGGGAGCGCTCCTACAATGAGCAGTTCTTC. The full variable domain, completed using reference TRBV30 and TRBJ2-1, is SQTIHQWPATLVQPVGSPLSLECTVEGTSNPNLYWYRQAAGRGLQLLFYSVGIGQISSEVPQNLSASRPQDRQFILSSKKLLLSDSGFYLCAGERSYNEQFFGPGTRLTVL.

The chain combines TRBV20-1 with TRBJ2-5; D remains ambiguous. The CDR3 has 15 amino acids. Germline assignment: CDR1 DFQATT and CDR2 SNEGSKA (reference sequence). The V end lost 1 base, the J end lost 0 bases, and 12 bases lay between the germline ends. CDR3 loop: CSARGSHGDQETQYF. DNA of the CDR3: TGCAGTGCTAGAGGAAGCCACGGAGACCAAGAGACCCAGTACTTC.